This T cell receptor beta chain originates from a study of blood T cell repertoires in COVID-19. For the study at large: Sites across the United States, Italy and Spain contributed samples from acute and convalescent COVID-19. The cDNA or gDNA used as material had been derived from T cells, B-cell-depleted T cells, or PBMCs.

Assay: immunoSEQ multiplex PCR; the TCRdb copy retains only in-frame clones and omits some. This table has about 76,000 clones, 80% appearing once. Germline-derived CDR1 and CDR2 are ENHRY and SYGVKD. V lost 7 bases to trimming and J lost 4 bases; unmatched junction nucleotides: 8. This CDR3 has 14 amino acids. The sequence derives from a human donor in a cohort sampled during active COVID-19. Sequencing input: peripheral blood. The J gene is TRBJ2-3, the V gene TRBV10-3; TRBD2 matches at 7 bases. The CDR3 loop is CAIKNGRLADTQYF. The CDR3 nucleotides read TGTGCCATCAAAAACGGGAGGTTGGCAGATACGCAGTATTTT.